The count of the clone carrying this TCR beta chain is one. Its antigen is undetermined. The table came from immunoSEQ multiplex PCR; TCRdb's copy has only in-frame clones and leaves some out. The sample holds roughly 60,000 clones; approximately 80% are singletons and the top ten take roughly 3.4%. The sample belongs to a study of early stage breast cancer tumors. As for the study in general: Of approximately 16 invasive breast tumors, about a dozen were hormone receptor-positive, HER2-negative. Study-level findings and limits: Comparing each tissue with blood distinguished tumor from normal in 14 of 16 patients. Compared with adjacent normal breast tissue, tumors showed roughly 2.5-fold greater T cell density and higher clonality.

The V gene lost 6 bases and the J gene lost 1 base, with 14 bases spanning the gap. The germline V gene has CDR1 MNHEY and CDR2 SMNVEV (reference sequence). The CDR3 consists of 15 residues. The gene calls are TRBV27 and TRBJ2-3; D may be TRBD1 (6 bases). The clonotype originates from a young adult with breast cancer. Sequenced material: blood. CDR3 nucleotides: TGTGCCAGCAGACAAAGAAGGACAGGCACAGATACGCAGTATTTT. Translating it yields CASRQRRTGTDTQYF.